This entry is about one TCR beta chain. Its target is unknown. Other DNA sequences within the sample encode an identical CDR3. The data originate from a study of shared clonotypes between healthy human individuals. Study results and caveats: Non-shared clonotypes were found to have lower generation probabilities than the clonotypes that were shared by all four of the sorted-subset donors.

CDR1 and CDR2 (germline): SGHNT, YYREEE (reference sequence). Trimming cost V 2 bases and J 2 bases; bases outside gene matches: 1. The CDR3 spans 15 residues. A 200 ng quantity of DNA, tens of thousands of T cell genomes, went into the sorted-subset replicate PCRs. The table came from immunoSEQ multiplex PCR; TCRdb's copy has only in-frame clones and leaves some out. The table has 950,000 to 1,300,000 clones, around 75% seen once; the top ten hold approximately 1.5%. The study enrolled healthy HIV-negative adults without recent acute infections or vaccinations as donors. The receptor was isolated from a man aged 18 to 29 in good health. This chain uses TRBV5-4 with TRBJ2-1, with TRBD1 identical over 10 bases. The specimen sequenced was memory CD4+ T cells sorted from blood. Indicated subset: CD45RA-negative fraction. CDR3 sequence: CASSLDRGPYNEQFF. Written as DNA, the CDR3 is TGTGCCAGCAGCTTAGACAGGGGGCCCTACAATGAGCAGTTCTTC.